These T cell receptor beta chains were read from a single sample in a study of post-analysis software for immune sequencing data. TCRdb recomputed calls from the PCR reads with MiXCR, one row per CDR3 protein. The data contain 600,000 to 700,000 distinct CDR3 sequences, about 60% of them singletons. The sequencing sample was made of blood. The receptor set was obtained from a girl aged 2-15 years with multiple sclerosis. Both conserved end residues are part of each CDR3. A D gene is named only where the DNA matches it firmly. Clone size is shown for a subset of rows, as once, few, many or a class of expanded clone.

D gene	clone size	V gene	J gene	CDR3 protein	CDR3 DNA
.	.	TRBV3-1	TRBJ2-4	CASSQEGGLAKNIQYF	TGTGCCAGCAGCCAAGAGGGGGGACTAGCCAAAAACATTCAGTACTTC
TRBD2	.	TRBV7-9	TRBJ2-7	CASSPWTSGSSTYEQYF	TGTGCCAGCAGCCCCTGGACTAGCGGGAGCTCCACCTACGAGCAGTACTTC
TRBD1	few	TRBV12-3/TRBV12-4	TRBJ1-1	CASSTQGAGTEAFF	TGTGCCAGCAGCACCCAGGGGGCCGGCACTGAAGCTTTCTTT
TRBD1	.	TRBV15	TRBJ2-6	CATSTSGQGVPGANVLTF	TGTGCCACCAGCACCTCGGGACAGGGCGTCCCTGGGGCCAACGTCCTGACTTTC
.	.	TRBV15	TRBJ2-1	CATSRVPSSTNEQFF	TGTGCCACCAGCAGGGTACCCAGCTCCACCAATGAGCAGTTCTTC
.	once	TRBV12-3/TRBV12-4	TRBJ1-2	CASRGNRGYTF	TGTGCCAGCCGCGGGAACCGGGGCTACACCTTC
.	few	TRBV29-1	TRBJ2-1	CSPPPRKQFF	TGCAGCCCTCCCCCCAGGAAGCAGTTCTTC
.	.	TRBV6-5	TRBJ2-3	CAGSSLSRASTDTQYF	TGTGCCGGCAGTTCTCTTAGCCGTGCTAGCACAGATACGCAGTATTTT
.	once	TRBV7-3	TRBJ2-1	CASSHGSGEQFF	TGTGCCAGCAGCCACGGCTCGGGTGAGCAGTTCTTC
TRBD2	.	TRBV20-1	TRBJ2-1	CSARAGTSEVFEQFF	TGCAGTGCTCGAGCCGGGACTAGCGAGGTTTTTGAGCAGTTCTTC
TRBD1	.	TRBV7-8	TRBJ1-2	CASSLAGRGLMTSYGYTF	TGTGCCAGCAGCTTAGCTGGCAGGGGGCTTATGACAAGCTATGGCTACACCTTC
.	.	TRBV5-6	TRBJ2-5	CASSSGAKETQYF	TGTGCCAGCAGCTCCGGGGCCAAAGAGACCCAGTACTTC
.	.	TRBV10-3	TRBJ2-1	CAISAPDLRETQFF	TGTGCCATCAGTGCTCCGGATCTCAGAGAGACCCAGTTCTTC
TRBD2	.	TRBV7-8	TRBJ2-1	CASSAARTSGYNEQFF	TGTGCCAGCAGCGCCGCCAGGACTAGCGGGTACAATGAGCAGTTCTTC
.	.	TRBV28	TRBJ1-4	CASSPFGEKLFF	TGTGCCAGCAGTCCCTTTGGTGAAAAACTGTTTTTT
.	.	TRBV4-1	TRBJ2-3	CASSSAGGATDAQYF	TGCGCCAGCAGCTCCGCCGGCGGGGCCACAGATGCGCAGTATTTT
.	many	TRBV5-1	TRBJ2-3	CASSFGTDTQYF	TGTGCCAGCAGCTTCGGCACAGATACGCAGTATTTT
.	.	TRBV29-1	TRBJ2-1	CSAEGGLIEQFF	TGCAGCGCCGAGGGGGGTTTGATTGAGCAGTTCTTC
.	few	TRBV7-8	TRBJ2-7	CASSYRTSANYEQYF	TGTGCCAGCAGCTACCGGACGTCGGCAAACTACGAGCAGTACTTC
TRBD1	.	TRBV7-9	TRBJ1-2	CASSPGTVESGYTF	TGTGCCAGCAGCCCAGGGACAGTCGAGAGTGGCTACACCTTC
.	.	TRBV5-1	TRBJ2-5	CASSLVGLETQYF	TGCGCCAGCAGCTTGGTGGGGCTAGAGACCCAGTACTTC
TRBD1	.	TRBV13	TRBJ2-7	CATGDRGSSYEQYF	TGTGCCACCGGGGACAGGGGAAGCTCCTACGAGCAGTACTTC
TRBD2	.	TRBV20-1	TRBJ2-1	CSARAYSGRINEQFF	TGCAGTGCTAGAGCCTACAGCGGGAGGATCAATGAGCAGTTCTTC
.	.	TRBV5-1	TRBJ2-1	CASRGDDSYNEQFF	TGCGCCAGCAGGGGGGACGACTCCTACAATGAGCAGTTCTTC
.	.	TRBV14	TRBJ1-5	CASSQDRVSPQHF	TGTGCCAGCAGCCAAGATAGGGTGTCGCCCCAGCATTTT
TRBD2	.	TRBV12-3/TRBV12-4	TRBJ2-7	CASSLTSAYPYEQYF	TGTGCCAGCAGTTTAACTAGCGCTTATCCCTACGAGCAGTACTTC
TRBD2	.	TRBV7-2	TRBJ2-5	CASSLAGTSRLETQYF	TGTGCCAGCAGCTTAGCGGGGACTAGCAGATTGGAGACCCAGTACTTC
TRBD2	.	TRBV20-1	TRBJ2-1	CSASIGGSSSYNEQFF	TGCAGTGCTAGCATCGGGGGGTCCAGCTCCTACAATGAGCAGTTCTTC
.	.	TRBV7-2	TRBJ1-2	CASSLGGFTLLGYTF	TGTGCCAGCAGCTTAGGGGGTTTCACACTCCTTGGCTACACCTTC
.	.	TRBV7-8	TRBJ1-1	CASSLASGANTEAFF	TGTGCCAGCAGCTTAGCCTCCGGGGCAAACACTGAAGCTTTCTTT
.	few	TRBV20-1	TRBJ1-2	CSARARRAAGDYTF	TGCAGTGCTAGAGCAAGGAGAGCAGCGGGTGACTACACCTTC
TRBD2	.	TRBV12-3/TRBV12-4	TRBJ2-1	CASSPTSGGALQFF	TGTGCCAGCAGTCCAACTAGCGGGGGGGCCCTACAGTTCTTC
TRBD1	.	TRBV7-9	TRBJ2-7	CASSSTGTGWDEQYF	TGTGCCAGCAGCTCCACCGGGACAGGGTGGGACGAGCAGTACTTC
.	.	TRBV14	TRBJ1-4	CASSPRLGEKLFF	TGTGCCAGCAGCCCCCGGTTAGGTGAAAAACTGTTTTTT
.	.	TRBV5-1	TRBJ2-3	CASSSATGTSTDTQYF	TGCGCCAGCAGCTCAGCTACAGGGACTAGCACAGATACGCAGTATTTT
.	.	TRBV29-1	TRBJ1-1	CSVEMTEGTEAFF	TGCAGCGTTGAAATGACAGAAGGCACTGAAGCTTTCTTT
.	once	TRBV11-2	TRBJ2-7	CASSLLLDLASTTYEQYF	TGTGCCAGCAGCTTACTATTGGATCTAGCTAGCACTACCTACGAGCAGTACTTC
TRBD2	.	TRBV7-3	TRBJ2-1	CASSLRGGSSYNEQFF	TGTGCCAGCAGCCTAAGGGGCGGGAGTTCCTACAATGAGCAGTTCTTC
TRBD1	.	TRBV6-5	TRBJ2-2	CASRGQTGMTGELFF	TGTGCCAGCAGGGGCCAGACAGGGATGACCGGGGAGCTGTTTTTT
.	.	TRBV7-9	TRBJ2-5	CASSAGVETQYF	TGTGCCAGCAGCGCAGGGGTCGAGACCCAGTACTTC